This TCR beta chain was identified during a study of human T cells and chemical hapten exposure. Study in general: Small volume differences among pooled libraries mainly caused per-sample TCR yield variation.

One entry per CDR3 protein results from TCRdb running MiXCR on the RACE reads. The sample includes 79,000 or so distinct CDR3 sequences, about 9.4% of them seen just once. This clonotype appeared a few times. The time point was: patch test 1, 2 weeks after DPC sensitization. Treatment here: therapeutic diphenylcyclopropenone sensitization with weekly scalp DPC. Blood collection happened ahead of applying each patch test. Unfractionated whole blood yielded total RNA. This TCR was recovered from a woman between 50 and 59 years old with alopecia areata. Some clones in this sample may be carry-over from other donors' samples. The starting material was whole blood, obtained in connection with sensitization to the hapten diphenylcyclopropenone (DPC).

The CDR3 coding sequence is TGTGCCAGCAGAAGACAGGCGGGGGTGACTGAAGCTTTCTTT. This encodes CASRRQAGVTEAFF. J is TRBJ1-1 and V is TRBV2; D perhaps matches TRBD1 (6 bases). V was shortened by 6 bases and J by 5 bases, with 16 bases between the two germline ends. The CDR3 is made up of 14 amino acids. Per the germline V gene, CDR1 is SNHLY and CDR2 is FYNNEI.